This TCR beta chain appears in the sequencing data of a study of T cell responses to AZD1222 COVID-19 vaccine. This clone appeared a single time. The antigen remains undetermined. The CDR3 has 17 residues. Germline loops: CDR1 LGHDT, CDR2 YNNKEL (reference sequence). V was clipped by 3 bases and J by 7 bases; unmatched bases: 12. Study-level points and caveats: Spike-wide coverage was observed for vaccine-associated CD4 TCRs, with dominant responses at 160-218 and 743-854. Unmutated variant regions reportedly attract nearly half of all spike-specific TCRs. AZD1222 recipients seropositive at baseline numbered only 5 to 7.

This table comes from immunoSEQ multiplex PCR, and its TCRdb copy is limited to in-frame clones, with some not included. The sample includes roughly 150,000 clones, approximately 92% of them seen just once. The chain links TRBV3-1 (or the pseudogene TRBV3-2) to TRBJ1-6, with 7 bases fitting TRBD1. Sample: peripheral blood, taken on day 0 of AZD1222 vaccination. The receptor was isolated from an adult in good health. CDR3 DNA: TGTGCCAGCAGCCAGCAGACAGGGCTATTAAGGAATTCACCCCTCCACTTT. It encodes CASSQQTGLLRNSPLHF.